This T cell receptor beta chain stems from a study of OX40 agonist ivuxolimab in advanced cancers. For the wider study: Ivuxolimab was an agonistic, fully human IgG2 monoclonal antibody directed against OX40 (CD134), a costimulatory receptor. Intravenous ivuxolimab was administered to patients every 2 weeks at six dose levels: 0.01, 0.1, 0.3, 1.5, 3 and 10 mg/kg. Prior anti-PD-1, anti-PD-L1 or anti-CTLA-4 therapy was permitted, and roughly two fifths of dose-escalation patients had received checkpoint inhibitors. In the dose-escalation cohort, approximately 83% of patients were male, and the mean age was 60 years with a range of roughly 23 to 79. The purpose of peripheral TCRbeta sequencing was to test whether ivuxolimab changed TCR sequence diversity and led to clonal T-cell expansion. Three dose-escalation patients achieved partial responses, one with hepatocellular carcinoma and two with cutaneous melanoma. The monotherapy dose-escalation portion (N of about 50 patients) of the phase I ivuxolimab trial is reported in the paper. Of the roughly 52 dose-escalation patients, hepatocellular carcinoma was present in some 19, melanoma in approximately 15, renal cell carcinoma in 9 and head and neck cancer in 9. Here is what the overall study found, with its caveats: At doses from 0.1 to 3.0 mg/kg, clonal expansion was seen in both CD4+ and CD8+ blood T cells between baseline and week 6. The antigen specificity of the clonally expanded peripheral T cells was not determined. On average, CD8+ T cells showed more expanded clones than CD4+ T cells after ivuxolimab. Low levels of normalized T-cell clonal expansion were also seen in some patients who did not respond. In the 0.1-3.0 mg/kg groups, partial responders had among the lowest normalized peripheral clonal expansion, particularly in CD8+ T cells.

Regarding this clone: Its cognate antigen has yet to be identified. Base qualities were left out, and no much larger clone turns up one base away.

For sequencing of the TCRbeta CDR3 region, genomic DNA was extracted from the sorted cells. The immunoSEQ Assay was used to sequence the TCRbeta CDR3 regions. TCRdb holds this immuneACCESS table with in-frame rearrangements only. Some clones are missing; in checked studies, unresolved V genes explain under half, and the rest has no known cause. A total of roughly 53,000 clones appear in this sample, 75% to 90% of them only once. Roughly 4.8% of the sample lies in the top ten. V lost 5 bases and J lost 7 bases, and the count of bases not matched to a germline gene is 11. Taken from cysteine to phenylalanine, the CDR3 has 15 residues. Just the 45-base CDR3 DNA is kept, in frame starting at base 1. The germline V gene supplies CDR1 SGHTA and CDR2 FQGTGA. Patients with a history of autoimmune disease or receiving systemic immunosuppression were excluded from the trial. Peripheral blood for TCR sequencing was drawn from every dose cohort at baseline, at cycle 4 day 1 and at cycle 7 day 1. Samples were obtained from an open-label, multicenter, first-in-human phase I dose-escalation trial of ivuxolimab. The trial enrolled adults with locally advanced or metastatic head and neck squamous cell, hepatocellular, melanoma or renal cell carcinoma. Before TCR sequencing, CD4+ T cells and CD8+ T cells from peripheral blood were sorted into separate populations.

The rearranged chain carries TRBV7-3 and TRBJ1-1, with 9 central nucleotides matching TRBD1. This specimen was CD4+ or CD8+ T cells sorted from blood, taken in a trial of the OX40 agonist ivuxolimab. This receptor was taken from an adult with an advanced solid tumor such as melanoma, head and neck, liver or kidney cancer. This receptor has the CDR3 CASSRITGGGSEAFF. The bases are TGTGCCAGCAGCCGAATTACAGGGGGCGGGAGTGAAGCTTTCTTT.